This T cell receptor (beta chain) was captured in a study of blood T cell repertoires in COVID-19. At the level of the study: Sources were T cells, B-cell-depleted T cells, or PBMCs; the material itself was cDNA or gDNA.

Using immunoSEQ multiplex PCR, the repertoire was profiled, and TCRdb retains in-frame clones only, with some absent. The table shows about 280,000 clones, with around 80% occurring only once. CDR1 and CDR2 (germline): MGHRA, YSYEKL. This CDR3 is 15 amino acids long. The ends lost 3 bases at V and 10 bases at J; junction bases unmatched: 12. This clonotype originated in a man in his forties or fifties who had been exposed to COVID-19. The chain is built from TRBV4-1 and TRBJ2-1, with 7 bases matching TRBD1. Specimen: PBMCs or T cells enriched from blood (not recorded which). The DNA of the CDR3 is TGCGCCAGCAGCCATGTCAGGGGGTACCGAGGGGAGCAGTTCTTC. Translating gives CASSHVRGYRGEQFF.